The 21 T cell receptor beta chains below come from one sample, sequenced in a study of glioma-infiltrating T cells. TCR alpha and beta CDR3 regions were amplified from RNA using iRepertoire nested multiplex PCR. TCRdb re-called the multiplex PCR reads through MiXCR, storing one row per CDR3 protein. This repertoire shows about 380,000 distinct CDR3 sequences, roughly two fifths found once; its top ten account for more than 10%. Material: glioma tissue, nonneoplastic brain tissue, or PBMCs (not recorded which). The receptor set was obtained from a human donor with low-grade glioma or glioblastoma, undergoing nonglioma brain surgery, or in good health (not recorded which).

The chain carries TRBV6-1 and TRBJ2-5; 10 nucleotides line up with TRBD2. The germline CDR1 and CDR2 sequences are MNHNS and SASEGT. The junction had 11 bases not matched to a gene; V was cut back by 5 bases and J by 5 bases. The length of the CDR3 is 16 residues. CDR3 loop: CASSSLAGGLGETQYF. Written as DNA, the CDR3 is TGTGCCAGCAGTTCCTTAGCGGGAGGCCTAGGGGAGACCCAGTACTTC.

The chain has TRBV4-1 and TRBJ1-4; TRBD1 is a possible D gene (6 bases). The CDR3 loop spans 15 amino acids. From germline, CDR1 is MGHRA and CDR2 YSYEKL. Deletions cut 7 bases from V and 6 bases from J, with 18 bases between. This CDR3 reads CASKLRGTPDEKLFF. The CDR3, as DNA: TGCGCCAGCAAGTTGAGGGGGACCCCCGATGAAAAACTGTTTTTT.

Comments on this clonotype: The junction departs from the called germline gene at one end, perhaps through a read error. The chain joins TRBV20-1 to TRBJ2-7, with TRBD1 identical over 8 bases. This CDR3 region has 13 residues. Germline V gives CDR1 DFQATT, CDR2 SNEGSKA (reference sequence). The CDR3 region is CTAGGQELYEQYF. As DNA, the CDR3 is TGCACTGCTGGGGGACAGGAACTTTACGAGCAGTACTTC.

For this clonotype: With a much larger clone just one base away, this may be a read error. The rearrangement joins TRBV6-1 to TRBJ2-1; D uncertain. This CDR3 comprises 12 residues. CDR1 MNHNS and CDR2 SASEGT come from the germline V gene. The CDR3 nucleotides are TGTGCCAGCAGTGCCGTTACAAGTGAGCAGCTCTTC. This codes for CASSAVTSEQLF.

On this clonotype: Just one base apart from a much larger clone, this may be a read error. The CDR3, as DNA: TGTGCCAGCAGTCGGGGGACTAGCGGGAGTTTTAATGAGCAGTACTTC. The encoded protein is CASSRGTSGSFNEQYF. This chain links TRBV27 with TRBJ2-7; 14 nucleotides match TRBD2. The CDR3 has 16 residues. Trimming at V came to 5 bases and at J to 7 bases, leaving 10 bases not matched to a gene. The V gene's germline CDR1 is MNHEY and CDR2 SMNVEV (reference sequence).

The V call is TRBV6-1, the J call TRBJ2-5; 8 nucleotides line up with TRBD1. Germline-derived CDR1 and CDR2 are MNHNS and SASEGT. This CDR3 is 13 amino acids long. Losses at the gene ends were 5 bases for V and 5 bases for J; bases not matched to a gene: 4. CDR3 amino acids: CASSLHRGETQYF. The CDR3 bases are TGTGCCAGCAGTCTTCACAGGGGGGAGACCCAGTACTTC.

Of note for this clonotype: A much larger clonotype is one base distant, so this may be a read error. The J gene is TRBJ1-1, the V gene TRBV18; no clear D. Germline V gives CDR1 KGHSH, CDR2 LQKENI. This CDR3 has 13 residues. The CDR3 spells CASSENMNTEALF. The CDR3 coding sequence is TGTGCCAGCTCGGAGAACATGAACACTGAAGCTCTCTTT. Together with reference TRBV18 and TRBJ1-1, the CDR3 gives the full variable domain: NAGVMQNPRHLVRRRGQEARLRCSPMKGHSHVYWYRQLPEEGLKFMVYLQKENIIDESGMPKERFSAEFPKEGPSILRIQQVVRGDSAAYFCASSENMNTEALFGQGTRLTVV.

On this clonotype: A read error is possible here, since a much larger clone lies one base away. This sequence joins TRBV27 and TRBJ2-7; D is uncertain. Germline V gene lookup returns CDR1 MNHEY and CDR2 SMNVEV (reference sequence). The CDR3 runs to 15 residues. Here the CDR3 reads CASSLSGPSSYEQHF. The CDR3 nucleotides read TGTGCCAGCAGTTTATCCGGGCCAAGCTCCTACGAGCAGCACTTC.

In the case of this clonotype: A read error may be the cause here, since a much bigger clone is one base away. This rearrangement joins TRBV27 to TRBJ1-1; a weak D match, TRBD1 (5 bases). This CDR3 is built from 13 residues. CDR1 and CDR2 from the germline V gene are MNHEY and SMNVEV (reference sequence). The CDR3 DNA reads TGTGCCAGCAGTTCAGACAGAGGCACTGAAGCTTTATTT. This encodes CASSSDRGTEALF.

As concerns this clonotype: Possible read error: a much larger clone is one base away. The V call is TRBV27, the J call TRBJ2-3, with D perhaps TRBD1 or TRBD2 (5 bases each). CDR3 length equals 16 residues. V was trimmed by 5 bases and J by 5 bases, leaving 20 bases between them. Per germline, CDR1 MNHEY and CDR2 SMNVEV (reference sequence). The CDR3 spells CASSPRPGPCVDTQYF. DNA of the CDR3: TGTGCCAGCAGTCCCCGACCGGGACCGTGCGTAGATACGCAGTATTTT.

The V and J genes are TRBV5-6 and TRBJ2-1, with D hard to call. The CDR3 runs 13 residues. V gave up 4 bases and J gave up 7 bases, with 12 bases separating them. Germline loops: CDR1 SGHDT, CDR2 YYEEEE. In DNA, the CDR3 is TGTGCCAGCAGCCCAACATACGGTAATGAGCAGTTCTTC. Its translation: CASSPTYGNEQFF.

Here the CDR3 reads CASSPQGGGAEELFF. The CDR3 DNA is TGTGCCAGCAGTCCCCAGGGAGGGGGGGCCGAGGAGCTGTTTTTT. The chain is built from TRBV28 and TRBJ2-2, with a tentative D call TRBD2 (7 bases). Trimming cost V 5 bases and J 10 bases, with 20 bases left between them. The CDR3 contains 15 residues. Germline CDR1 reads MDHEN; CDR2 reads SYDVKM.

The rearrangement uses TRBV28 and TRBJ2-7; tentatively, D is TRBD1 (5 bases). Germline values: CDR1 MDHEN, CDR2 SYDVKM. The CDR3 sequence is 14 residues long. V gave up 7 bases and J gave up 8 bases, with 21 bases separating them. The CDR3 spells CASIADSPDLQQYF. In DNA form, the CDR3 reads TGTGCCAGCATCGCTGACAGCCCCGATCTTCAGCAGTACTTC.

This rearrangement joins TRBV20-1 to TRBJ2-1, with no clear D. The CDR3 totals 16 residues. Between the trimmed V and J ends, which lost 1 base and 3 bases, there was a span of 16 bases. CDR1 and CDR2 (germline): DFQATT, SNEGSKA (reference sequence). This CDR3 is CSARGPSRGLYNEQFF. The CDR3 coding sequence is TGCAGTGCTAGAGGTCCTTCGCGTGGGCTCTACAATGAGCAGTTCTTC.

In the case of this clonotype: Just one base apart from a much larger clone, this may be a read error. The gene calls are TRBV6-1 and TRBJ2-5, with D perhaps matching TRBD1 (6 bases). The CDR3 length is 15 residues. Germline loops: CDR1 MNHNS, CDR2 SASEGT. The CDR3 nucleotides are TGTACCAGCAGTGAAGGTACACTCACAGGGGAGACCCAGTACTTC. Translated: CTSSEGTLTGETQYF.

J is TRBJ2-3 and V is TRBV7-2; 8 nucleotides line up with TRBD2. CDR3 size: 17 residues. CDR1 and CDR2 (germline): SGHTA, FQGNSA. The V segment lost 2 bases and the J segment 1 base; nucleotides outside the gene matches: 8. DNA of the CDR3: TGTGCCAGCAGCTTAAACGGGAGGGGGGTAGGCACAGATACGCAGTATTTT. Its translation is CASSLNGRGVGTDTQYF.

The gene calls are TRBV29-1 and TRBJ2-3, with 13 bases that match TRBD2. V was pared by 1 base and J by 0 bases, with 7 bases of the junction left unmatched. This CDR3 region has 18 residues. In germline, CDR1 is SQVTM, CDR2 ANQGSEA. CDR3 coding DNA: TGCAGCGTTGAAGCCCCCGGACTAGCGGGAGTCAGCACAGATACGCAGTATTTT. Its protein is CSVEAPGLAGVSTDTQYF.

Details on this clonotype: Sequence at one end of the junction differs from germline and may be a read error. The rearrangement links TRBV27 to TRBJ1-1, with D unresolved. The CDR3 runs 13 residues. Germline V gives CDR1 MNHEY, CDR2 SMNVEV (reference sequence). CDR3 loop: CASSLSIGYQALF. The CDR3 DNA reads as TGTGCCAGCAGTTTATCGATAGGGTATCAGGCTCTCTTT.

A note on this clonotype: A much larger clone lies a single base off, so this may be a read error. This chain joins TRBV6-6 and TRBJ2-1; 13 bases match TRBD2. Germline V gene lookup returns CDR1 MNHNY and CDR2 SVGAGI (reference sequence). Trimming cost V 3 bases and J 10 bases; bases outside gene matches: 6. The CDR3 consists of 15 residues. The CDR3 DNA sequence: TGTGCCAGCAGTTATGGACTAGCGGGAGTAGGAGAGCAGTTCTTC. Translated: CASSYGLAGVGEQFF.

The table lists this clonotype with a few counts. The rearrangement joins TRBV7-9 to TRBJ2-7; D is tentatively TRBD1 or TRBD2 (5 bases each). Germline assignment: CDR1 SEHNR and CDR2 FQNEAQ (reference sequence). The V and J ends lost 10 bases and 5 bases respectively, with 12 bases between them. The CDR3 length is 11 residues. CDR3 sequence (DNA): TGTGCCATCCCGAGGGGCCACGAGCAGTACTTC. Its protein is CAIPRGHEQYF. The full variable domain, rest sourced from reference TRBV7-9 and TRBJ2-7, is DTGVSQNPRHKITKRGQNVTFRCDPISEHNRLYWYRQTLGQGPEFLTYFQNEAQLEKSRLLSDRFSAERPKGSFSTLEIQRTEQGDSAMYLCAIPRGHEQYFGPGTRLTVT.

The gene calls are TRBV7-9 and TRBJ2-7; D unresolved. V dropped 5 bases and J dropped 2 bases, with 7 bases sitting between them. This CDR3 region has 12 residues. Germline-derived CDR1 and CDR2 are SEHNR and FQNEAQ (reference sequence). CDR3 residues: CASSHRAYEQYF. The CDR3 nucleotides are TGTGCCAGCAGCCACCGGGCCTACGAGCAGTACTTC. The full variable domain, in which reference TRBV7-9 and TRBJ2-7 provide the parts outside the CDR3, is DTGVSQNPRHKITKRGQNVTFRCDPISEHNRLYWYRQTLGQGPEFLTYFQNEAQLEKSRLLSDRFSAERPKGSFSTLEIQRTEQGDSAMYLCASSHRAYEQYFGPGTRLTVT.